This T cell receptor beta chain was documented in a study of blood T cell repertoires in COVID-19. Libraries were prepared by immunoSEQ multiplex PCR; TCRdb keeps only in-frame clonotypes and omits some of them. Altogether about 15,000 clones are present, roughly 88% being singletons, with the ten largest covering about 8.3%. Material: peripheral blood. The clonotype originates from a human donor in a cohort sampled during active COVID-19.

The CDR3 sequence is CASTPGDVRTGELFF. The DNA for the CDR3 is TGTGCCAGCACCCCAGGGGACGTCCGTACCGGGGAGCTGTTTTTT. The rearrangement joins TRBV6-5 to TRBJ2-2; a possible D gene is TRBD1 (6 bases). The CDR3 sequence is 15 residues long. V shed 7 bases and J shed 5 bases, with 17 bases lying between them. CDR1 is MNHEY, CDR2 SVGAGI, per germline.